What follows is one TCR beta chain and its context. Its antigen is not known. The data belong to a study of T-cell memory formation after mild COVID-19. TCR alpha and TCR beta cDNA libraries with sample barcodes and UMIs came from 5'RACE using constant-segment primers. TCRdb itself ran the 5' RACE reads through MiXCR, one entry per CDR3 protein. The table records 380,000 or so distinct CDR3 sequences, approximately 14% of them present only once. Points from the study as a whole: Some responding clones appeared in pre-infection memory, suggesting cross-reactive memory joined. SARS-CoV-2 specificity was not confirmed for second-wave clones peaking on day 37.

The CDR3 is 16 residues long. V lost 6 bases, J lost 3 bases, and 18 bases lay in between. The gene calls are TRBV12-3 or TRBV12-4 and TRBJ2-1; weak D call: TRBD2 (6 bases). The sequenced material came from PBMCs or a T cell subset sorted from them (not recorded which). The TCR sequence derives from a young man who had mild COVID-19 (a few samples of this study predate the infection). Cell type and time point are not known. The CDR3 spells CASSTGGGFRYNEQFF. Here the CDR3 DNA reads TGTGCCAGCAGCACCGGGGGTGGGTTCCGCTACAATGAGCAGTTCTTC.